This TCR beta chain was identified during a study of shared clonotypes between healthy human individuals. Sequencing was performed with immunoSEQ multiplex PCR; in TCRdb, only in-frame clones are kept and a portion is missing. The sample comprises under 1,900,000 clones, around 98.5% of which are singletons, and 0.36% rests with the top ten. Trimming took 5 bases from V and 6 from J, leaving 11 bases between them. The V gene's germline CDR1 is DFQATT and CDR2 SNEGSKA (reference sequence). This CDR3 is 11 amino acids long. The sequencing sample was made of naive CD4+ T cells sorted from blood. Subset defined: CD45RA+ positively selected. The TCR was taken from a young man in good health. The genes are TRBV20-1 and TRBJ2-7; a weak D match, TRBD2 (5 bases). Here the CDR3 DNA reads TGCAGTGCTCCTCGGGGATTCGAGCAGTACTTC. Encoded protein: CSAPRGFEQYF.